Each of the 4 T cell receptor beta chains below was sequenced from the same sample in a study of T cells after posttransplantation cyclophosphamide. This table comes from immunoSEQ multiplex PCR, and its TCRdb copy is limited to in-frame clones, with some not included. Observed are 20,000 to 30,000 clones, no singletons, with the top ten taking about 4.2%. The sample consisted of PBMCs. These receptors were obtained from a woman aged 45-65 years in good health, CMV-negative, and a related stem cell transplant donor.

The chain recombines TRBV6-1 with TRBJ1-1; D may be TRBD1 (5 bases). V was cut by 7 bases and J by 1 base, with 10 bases left in between. From germline, CDR1 is MNHNS and CDR2 SASEGT. The CDR3 has 13 amino acids. The CDR3 is CASTSDRNTEAFF. As DNA, the CDR3 is TGTGCCAGCACCTCCGACAGGAACACTGAAGCTTTCTTT.

In this sample, this clone turned up many times. The chain couples TRBV6-6 to TRBJ2-7; 11 bases line up with TRBD2. V shed 0 bases, J shed 4 bases, and the junction held 2 bases outside the gene matches. Germline V gene data show CDR1 as MNHNY and CDR2 as SVGAGI (reference sequence). The CDR3 is 15 residues long. Written as DNA, the CDR3 is TGTGCCAGCAGTTACTCGACTAGCGGGGAATACGAGCAGTACTTC. As protein: CASSYSTSGEYEQYF.

This clone was seen at least ten times. The J gene is TRBJ2-4, the V gene TRBV5-1; TRBD1 is a possible D gene (5 bases). V shed 2 bases and J shed 0 bases, with 15 bases lying between them. Germline-derived CDR1 and CDR2 are SGHRS and YFSETQ. The CDR3 runs to 17 residues. DNA of the CDR3: TGCGCCAGCAGCTTACACGGACAAAACTTAGCCAAAAACATTCAGTACTTC. It translates to CASSLHGQNLAKNIQYF.

This clone was seen ten or more times. This chain joins TRBV28 and TRBJ1-1; D is possibly TRBD1 (6 bases). The germline CDR1 and CDR2 sequences are MDHEN and SYDVKM. The V end lost 6 bases, the J end lost 4 bases, and 12 bases lay between the germline ends. The CDR3 has 13 residues. The CDR3, as DNA: TGTGCCAGCAGAACAGGGATCGGCACTGAAGCTTTCTTT. This sequence encodes CASRTGIGTEAFF.